A single sample gave rise to the 13 T cell receptor beta chains below, sequenced in a study of blood T cell repertoires in COVID-19. Measured with immunoSEQ multiplex PCR; TCRdb has only the in-frame clones, and not every one. The sample contains under 250,000 clones, roughly 75% of which appear only once. Sequenced material: peripheral blood. All receptors derive from a woman in her seventies with acute or convalescent COVID-19.

The V call is TRBV11-2, the J call TRBJ1-2, with TRBD1 as a possible D gene (6 bases). CDR3 length: 13 amino acids. The germline V gene has CDR1 SGHAT and CDR2 FQNNGV. V was pared by 5 bases and J by 4 bases, with 11 bases between. In DNA form, the CDR3 reads TGTGCCAGCAGCCCTGGACAGCTCTATGGCTACACCTTC. It encodes CASSPGQLYGYTF.

CDR3: CASSSQTGELYGYTF. CDR3 bases: TGCGCCAGCAGCTCACAAACGGGGGAGCTATATGGCTACACCTTC. The V call is TRBV4-1, the J call TRBJ1-2; D may be TRBD1 (5 bases). The germline gives CDR1 MGHRA, CDR2 YSYEKL. This CDR3 contains 15 residues. V shed 5 bases and J shed 5 bases, with 18 bases lying between them.

The V and J genes are TRBV19 and TRBJ2-1; D gene uncertain. The CDR3 runs 15 residues. V was cut by 3 bases and J by 0 bases, with 9 bases left in between. Germline V gene sequence: CDR1 LNHDA, CDR2 SQIVND (reference sequence). CDR3 coding DNA: TGTGCCAGTAGTATGCGAGAGAGCTCCTACAATGAGCAGTTCTTC. It is translated as CASSMRESSYNEQFF.

The chain uses TRBV25-1 and TRBJ2-3; 7 bases match TRBD2. V was pared by 3 bases and J by 3 bases, with 9 bases of the junction left unmatched. CDR1 and CDR2 (germline): MGHDK, SYGVNS. The CDR3 covers 16 residues. The CDR3 DNA reads as TGTGCCAGCAGTGATCCTGAGCGGGGTGGTACAGATACGCAGTATTTT. Translating gives CASSDPERGGTDTQYF.

This chain connects TRBV5-1 to TRBJ1-1; possibly TRBD1 for D (5 bases). The CDR3 is 15 residues long. The V end was cut by 3 bases, the J end by 1 base, with 13 bases between. From germline, CDR1 is SGHRS and CDR2 YFSETQ. CDR3 loop: CASSYGHGSNTEAFF. The CDR3 nucleotides read TGCGCCAGCAGCTACGGACACGGTTCGAACACTGAAGCTTTCTTT.

The V gene is TRBV5-1, the J gene TRBJ2-3; possible D gene TRBD1, 6 bases. With 5 bases removed from V and 0 bases from J, the gap between germline ends came to 13 bases. The CDR3 sequence is 15 residues long. Per germline, CDR1 SGHRS and CDR2 YFSETQ. The CDR3 coding sequence is TGCGCCAGCAGGGGAACAGGGATTAGCACAGATACGCAGTATTTT. It encodes CASRGTGISTDTQYF.

This chain connects TRBV28 to TRBJ2-3; tentatively, D is TRBD2 (6 bases). The length of the CDR3 is 17 residues. V was trimmed by 6 bases and J by 2 bases, leaving 21 bases between them. Germline V gene sequence: CDR1 MDHEN, CDR2 SYDVKM. The CDR3 DNA is TGTGCCAGCAGACCTACCCCCGGGACTCAACACACAGATACGCAGTATTTT. Encoded protein: CASRPTPGTQHTDTQYF. The whole variable domain, remainder taken from reference TRBV28 and TRBJ2-3, is DVKVTQSSRYLVKRTGEKVFLECVQDMDHENMFWYRQDPGLGLRLIYFSYDVKMKEKGDIPEGYSVSREKKERFSLILESASTNQTSMYLCASRPTPGTQHTDTQYFGPGTRLTVL.

CDR3 nucleotides: TGCGCCAGCAGCTTGGTAGGGTCGGGGATTGATTCACCCCTCCACTTT. Translation gives CASSLVGSGIDSPLHF. The chain combines TRBV5-1 with TRBJ1-6; D is unresolved. The CDR3 spans 16 residues. Trimming cost V 0 bases and J 8 bases, with 15 bases left between them. Germline V gene data show CDR1 as SGHRS and CDR2 as YFSETQ.

This chain connects TRBV19 to TRBJ1-1; D is perhaps TRBD1 (5 bases). V was shortened by 6 bases and J by 11 bases, with 16 bases between the two germline ends. The germline gives CDR1 LNHDA, CDR2 SQIVND (reference sequence). The CDR3 is made up of 12 amino acids. CDR3 sequence reads: CASSRDLREAFF. The CDR3 coding sequence is TGTGCCAGTAGCCGGGACCTACGGGAGGCTTTCTTT.

This chain's CDR3 is CASSAGQGARYEQYF. Written as DNA, the CDR3 is TGCGCCAGCAGTGCGGGGCAGGGGGCGCGGTACGAGCAGTACTTC. The chain recombines TRBV10-2 with TRBJ2-7; 8 nucleotides align to TRBD1. Germline-derived CDR1 and CDR2 are WSHSY and SAAADI. V lost 4 bases and J lost 4; bases outside the gene matches: 9. This CDR3 is 15 amino acids long.

The chain is built from TRBV7-2 and TRBJ1-5, with 9 bases fitting TRBD1. After removal of 7 bases from V and 7 bases from J, the junction contained 8 bases not matched to a gene. The CDR3 loop spans 14 amino acids. Germline CDR1 reads SGHTA; CDR2 reads FQGNSA. The CDR3: CASTSGDRAQPQHF. The CDR3 coding sequence is TGTGCCAGCACCTCAGGGGACAGGGCGCAGCCCCAGCATTTT.

The genes are TRBV9 and TRBJ1-2; TRBD1 agrees at 8 bases. Germline V gene sequence: CDR1 SGDLS, CDR2 YYNGEE. Germline trimming cut 4 bases from V and 6 bases from J; bases unmatched to any gene: 8. This CDR3 contains 14 residues. The CDR3: CASSPRGQGHGYTF. Here the CDR3 DNA reads TGTGCCAGCAGCCCAAGAGGACAGGGCCATGGCTACACCTTC. Combining the CDR3 with reference TRBV9 and TRBJ1-2 gives the whole variable domain DSGVTQTPKHLITATGQRVTLRCSPRSGDLSVYWYQQSLDQGLQFLIQYYNGEERAKGNILERFSAQQFPDLHSELNLSSLELGDSALYFCASSPRGQGHGYTFGSGTRLTVV.

This chain connects TRBV27 to TRBJ2-3, with 11 bases aligning to TRBD2. Germline CDR1 reads MNHEY; CDR2 reads SMNVEV (reference sequence). This CDR3 region has 16 residues. Germline trimming cut 6 bases from V and 8 bases from J; bases unmatched to any gene: 13. CDR3 protein: CASRPGGSGGAGTQYF. DNA of the CDR3: TGTGCCAGCAGGCCTGGGGGTAGCGGGGGGGCAGGTACGCAGTATTTT.